These 13 T cell receptor beta chains share one sample of origin, sequenced in a study of blood T cell repertoires in COVID-19. The assay was immunoSEQ multiplex PCR, and TCRdb's table has in-frame clones only and misses some. Of approximately 390,000 clones listed, approximately 88% are singletons. The sample was PBMCs or T cells enriched from blood (not recorded which). The origin of the receptors is a woman aged 40 to 55 with acute COVID-19.

The J gene is TRBJ1-2, the V gene TRBV20-1; D gene uncertain. This CDR3 contains 11 residues. Germline V gene data show CDR1 as DFQATT and CDR2 as SNEGSKA (reference sequence). The CDR3 nucleotides are TGCGCTGTCAGTTCAAACTATGGCTACACCTTC. It is translated as CAVSSNYGYTF.

This chain uses TRBV18 with TRBJ1-1; TRBD1 is a possible D gene (5 bases). Trimming pared 3 bases from V and 1 base from J, leaving 15 bases between. The CDR3 contains 16 residues. Germline V gene lookup returns CDR1 KGHSH and CDR2 LQKENI. The CDR3 is CASSPGTGEWNTEAFF. CDR3 nucleotide sequence: TGTGCCAGCTCACCCGGGACGGGAGAGTGGAACACTGAAGCTTTCTTT.

This clone appeared a few times. The chain couples TRBV24-1 to TRBJ2-3; D unresolved. This CDR3 is built from 16 residues. Trimming cost V 0 bases and J 8 bases, with 17 bases left between them. The germline CDR1 and CDR2 sequences are KGHDR and SFDVKD. In DNA form, the CDR3 reads TGTGCCACCAGTGATTTGCGGTTCGGAAGCCTAGTTACGCAGTATTTT. This codes for CATSDLRFGSLVTQYF.

This clone was picked up one time. The genes are TRBV6-5 and TRBJ1-1; D gene unclear. The length of the CDR3 is 13 residues. The V and J ends lost 5 bases and 6 bases respectively, with 13 bases between them. Germline V gene lookup returns CDR1 MNHEY and CDR2 SVGAGI. The CDR3 loop reads CASSTELVAEAFF. For the CDR3, the DNA is TGTGCCAGCAGTACAGAGTTGGTCGCTGAAGCTTTCTTT.

The V and J genes are TRBV4-1 and TRBJ1-1; the D gene is possibly TRBD1 (6 bases). CDR3 size: 18 residues. The V end lost 0 bases, the J end lost 0 bases, and 17 bases lay between the germline ends. Germline values: CDR1 MGHRA, CDR2 YSYEKL. Written as DNA, the CDR3 is TGCGCCAGCAGCCAAGACCCGCGGGGGGGGCGAGTGAACACTGAAGCTTTCTTT. Amino acid sequence: CASSQDPRGGRVNTEAFF.

This chain links TRBV10-3 with TRBJ1-1; TRBD1 is a possible D gene (5 bases). This CDR3 has 18 residues. Germline CDR1 ENHRY, CDR2 SYGVKD. Trimming removed 4 bases at V and 1 base at J, with 22 bases between. CDR3 amino acids: CAISASVTGAEGNTEAFF. For the CDR3, the DNA is TGTGCCATCAGTGCGTCGGTTACAGGTGCGGAGGGGAACACTGAAGCTTTCTTT.

The chain recombines TRBV15 with TRBJ1-2; D is perhaps TRBD1 (6 bases). The CDR3 spans 13 residues. Looked up from germline, CDR1 is LNHNV and CDR2 is YYDKDF (reference sequence). V was trimmed by 3 bases and J by 4 bases, leaving 9 bases between them. CDR3 in DNA: TGTGCCACCAGCAGGGACAGTATCTATGGCTACACCTTC. As protein: CATSRDSIYGYTF.

The chain joins TRBV30 to TRBJ1-2; TRBD1 matches 10 bases. Germline V CDR1 and CDR2: GTSNPN, SVGIG (reference sequence). After removal of 6 bases from V and 2 bases from J, the junction contained 3 bases not matched to a gene. The CDR3 loop spans 13 amino acids. CDR3 sequence reads: CACQTGGNYGYTF. The CDR3 DNA follows: TGTGCCTGCCAGACAGGGGGCAACTATGGCTACACCTTC.

This clone was detected once. The gene calls are TRBV4-2 and TRBJ2-1; 8 nucleotides agree with TRBD1. This CDR3 is 17 amino acids long. J gave up 1 base and V 2 bases, and 7 bases lay outside the gene matches. Germline assignment: CDR1 LGHNA and CDR2 YNFKEQ. This CDR3 reads CASSQHPRGPSYNEQFF. The CDR3 coding sequence is TGTGCCAGCAGCCAACACCCCAGGGGGCCTTCCTACAATGAGCAGTTCTTC.

A note on this clone: Other DNA sequences in this sample translate to the same CDR3. The genes are TRBV9 and TRBJ2-2; no clear D. Germline CDR1 SGDLS, CDR2 YYNGEE. Deletions cut 0 bases from V and 0 bases from J, with 9 bases between. CDR3 length: 16 residues. CDR3 sequence reads: CASSVDGFANTGELFF. CDR3 nucleotide sequence: TGTGCCAGCAGCGTAGACGGTTTCGCGAACACCGGGGAGCTGTTTTTT.

The chain uses TRBV5-1 and TRBJ2-5; 9 positions match TRBD2. The V gene's germline CDR1 is SGHRS and CDR2 YFSETQ. CDR3 size: 19 residues. V shed 0 bases and J 3 bases; nucleotides not matched to a gene: 15. Here the CDR3 DNA reads TGCGCCAGCAGCTTGGTACCAGCGGGGGGTTCAGGAGGGGAAGAGACCCAGTACTTC. Translating gives CASSLVPAGGSGGEETQYF.

As for this clone: The same CDR3 can be traced to other DNA sequences in this sample. The chain is built from TRBV19 and TRBJ1-1, with 8 bases identical to TRBD1. CDR3 size: 14 residues. Germline CDR1 and CDR2: LNHDA and SQIVND (reference sequence). The trim removed 3 bases at V and 6 bases at J, leaving 6 bases unmatched. The CDR3 reads CASSIGTGGPEAFF. The CDR3, as DNA: TGTGCCAGTAGTATCGGGACAGGCGGCCCTGAAGCTTTCTTT.

V usage is TRBV7-9 and J usage is TRBJ1-4; D perhaps matches TRBD1 (6 bases). Per germline, CDR1 SEHNR and CDR2 FQNEAQ (reference sequence). Trimming pared 1 base from V and 8 bases from J, leaving 14 bases between. This CDR3 has 15 amino acids. The CDR3 is CASSLEGELTEKLFF. The CDR3, as DNA: TGTGCCAGCAGCTTAGAGGGGGAGCTAACCGAAAAACTGTTTTTT.